This T cell receptor (beta chain) came from a study of blood T cell repertoires in COVID-19. Study details: Acute and convalescent COVID-19 samples came from the United States, Italy and Spain. In each case, the material was cDNA or gDNA derived from T cells, B-cell-depleted T cells, or PBMCs.

Seattle researchers signed up patients amid active infection and tracked them longitudinally. In the original workflow: From reference gene primer amplification, estimates of nucleated cell counts were derived. Some clones are missing from TCRdb's copy, which holds only in-frame ones; the method was immunoSEQ multiplex PCR. V, J and clone size are taken as reported in that table, and D and trimming were inferred from the DNA itself. This sample has roughly 350,000 clones, with about 90% found just once. V was clipped by 2 bases and J by 4 bases; unmatched bases: 4. The CDR3 length is 15 residues. Germline CDR1 and CDR2: MNHEY and SVGAGI.

This receptor was obtained from a woman aged 45-60 years with COVID-19, enrolled during active disease. The chain combines TRBV6-5 with TRBJ2-1; 8 positions match TRBD2. Sequenced: peripheral blood. CDR3 region: CASSYRVAGYNEQFF. The CDR3 nucleotides read TGTGCCAGCAGTTACAGGGTAGCGGGATACAATGAGCAGTTCTTC.